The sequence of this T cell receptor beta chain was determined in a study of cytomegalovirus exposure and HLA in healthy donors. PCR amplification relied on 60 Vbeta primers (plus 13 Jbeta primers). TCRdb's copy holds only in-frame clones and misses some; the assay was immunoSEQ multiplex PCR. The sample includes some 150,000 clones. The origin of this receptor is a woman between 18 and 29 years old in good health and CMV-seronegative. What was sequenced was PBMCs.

The CDR3 here is CASSPRDGGSNQPQHF. CDR3 sequence (DNA): TGTGCCAGCAGCCCAAGGGACGGGGGTAGCAATCAGCCCCAGCATTTT. The gene calls are TRBV4-2 and TRBJ1-5, with D possibly TRBD1 on 5 matching bases. The CDR3 runs to 16 residues. CDR1 is LGHNA, CDR2 YNFKEQ, per germline. The ends were cut back, 4 bases at V and 0 bases at J, with 13 bases in the middle.